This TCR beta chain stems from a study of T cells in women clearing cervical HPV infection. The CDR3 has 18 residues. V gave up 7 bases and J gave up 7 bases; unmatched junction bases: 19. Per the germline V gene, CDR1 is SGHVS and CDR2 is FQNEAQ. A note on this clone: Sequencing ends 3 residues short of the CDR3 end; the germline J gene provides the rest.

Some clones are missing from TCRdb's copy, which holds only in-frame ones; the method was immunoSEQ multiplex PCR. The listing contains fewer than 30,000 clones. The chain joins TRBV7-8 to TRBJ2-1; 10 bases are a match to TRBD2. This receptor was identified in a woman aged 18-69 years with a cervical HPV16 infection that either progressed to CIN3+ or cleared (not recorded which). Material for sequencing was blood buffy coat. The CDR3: CASNVAGASSGSKNEQFF. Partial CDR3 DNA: TGTGCCAGCAACGTAGCGGGGGCGTCTAGCGGGAGTAAGAATGAG.